This T cell receptor beta chain appears in the sequencing data of a study of blood T cell repertoires in COVID-19. Authors' analysis steps: Researchers report that nucleated cell counts were estimated from reference gene primer amplification. Some clones are missing from TCRdb's copy, which holds only in-frame ones; the method was immunoSEQ multiplex PCR. Clonal size and the V and J genes are those of that table, whereas D and trimming came from the DNA. The sample has approximately 440,000 clones, about 91% seen once; the top ten hold 10% to 15%. Looked up from germline, CDR1 is SGHNT and CDR2 is YYREEE (reference sequence). Trimming shortened V by 4 bases and J by 1 base, and 8 bases separated the two germline ends. There are 13 residues in the CDR3.

This sequence joins TRBV5-4 and TRBJ1-1; tentative D call: TRBD1 (5 bases). Sequenced: peripheral blood. The clonotype originates from a woman between 50 and 59 years old with COVID-19, enrolled during active disease. CDR3 coding DNA: TGTGCCAGCAGCAGGGGTCAGAACACTGAAGCTTTCTTT. Translation: CASSRGQNTEAFF.